What follows is one TCR beta chain and its context. Its target is not known. Produced via immunoSEQ multiplex PCR; TCRdb's table is partial and in-frame only. Counted here are about 1.5 million clones, about 96% occurring once; the ten biggest clones make up about 1.2%. This specimen belongs to a study of shared clonotypes between healthy human individuals. Germline values: CDR1 SQVTM, CDR2 ANQGSEA. Losses at the gene ends were 0 bases for V and 6 bases for J; bases not matched to a gene: 10. There are 15 residues in the CDR3. Overall study results and limits: The generation probabilities recorded for non-shared clonotypes fell below those of clonotypes shared by all four donors.

The gene calls are TRBV29-1 and TRBJ2-5; 7 nucleotides agree with TRBD2. The sample was naive CD4+ T cells sorted from blood. Regarding subset: CD45RA+ positively selected. This sequence originates from a man aged 30 to 39 in good health. CDR3 in DNA: TGCAGCGTTGAAGATCCGGGGGAGGGGAGAAAGACCCAGTACTTC. Residues: CSVEDPGEGRKTQYF.